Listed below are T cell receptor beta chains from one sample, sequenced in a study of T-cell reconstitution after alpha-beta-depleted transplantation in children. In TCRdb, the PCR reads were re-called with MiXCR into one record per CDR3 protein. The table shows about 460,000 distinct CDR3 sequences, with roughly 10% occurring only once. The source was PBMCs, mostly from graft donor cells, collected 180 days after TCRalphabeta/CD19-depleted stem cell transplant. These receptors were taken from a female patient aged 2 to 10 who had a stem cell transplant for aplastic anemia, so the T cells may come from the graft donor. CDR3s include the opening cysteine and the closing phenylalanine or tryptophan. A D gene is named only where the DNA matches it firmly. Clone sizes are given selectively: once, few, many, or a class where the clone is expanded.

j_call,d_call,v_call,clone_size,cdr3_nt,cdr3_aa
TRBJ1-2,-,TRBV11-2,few,TGTGCCAGCAGCTTAATCCAGGGGTCTAACTATGGCTACACCTTC,CASSLIQGSNYGYTF
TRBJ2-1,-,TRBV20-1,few,TGCAGTGCCACGCGAGGGACGTCCTACAATGAGCAGTTCTTC,CSATRGTSYNEQFF
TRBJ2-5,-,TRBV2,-,TGTGCCCGCGGGCAAGAGACCCAGTACTTC,CARGQETQYF
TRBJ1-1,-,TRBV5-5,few,TGTGCCAGCAGCTTGGCCGCAGGGATCTCGAACACTGAAGCTTTCTTT,CASSLAAGISNTEAFF
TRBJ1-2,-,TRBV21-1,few,TGTGCCAGCAGCAAAGGCGACCAGAAAGGGTATGGCTACACCTTC,CASSKGDQKGYGYTF
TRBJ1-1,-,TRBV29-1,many,TGCAGCGACCACAGGGTATCGGTCACTGAAGCTTTCTTT,CSDHRVSVTEAFF
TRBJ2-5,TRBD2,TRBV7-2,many,TGTGCCAGCAGCCCCCGAGCGGGGATGGAGACCCAGTACTTC,CASSPRAGMETQYF
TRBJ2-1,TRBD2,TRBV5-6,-,TGTGCCAGCAGCTTGAACCCCGGGACTAGCGGAAGCAATGAGCAGTTCTTC,CASSLNPGTSGSNEQFF
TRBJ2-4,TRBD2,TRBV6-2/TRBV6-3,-,TGTGCCAGCAGTAACCGGGAGGCCGTAGCCAAAAACATTCAGTACTTC,CASSNREAVAKNIQYF
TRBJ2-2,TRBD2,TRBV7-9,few,TGTGCCAGCAGCTTACTAGCGGGGATGAACACCGGGGAGCTGTTTTTT,CASSLLAGMNTGELFF
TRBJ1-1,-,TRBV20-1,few,TGCAGTGCCACTAAAGTCTGGCCCACTGAAGCTTTCTTT,CSATKVWPTEAFF
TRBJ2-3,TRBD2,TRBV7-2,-,TGTGCCAGCAGCTCGGGACTAGCGGGAGAGGGAGATACGCAGTATTTT,CASSSGLAGEGDTQYF
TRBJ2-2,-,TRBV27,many,TGTGCCAGCAGTTTCGCGGTTGGCTTCACCGGGGAGCTGTTTTTT,CASSFAVGFTGELFF
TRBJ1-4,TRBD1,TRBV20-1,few,TGCAGTGCCCAATTAGGGGGCATAGGGGAAAAACTGTTTTTT,CSAQLGGIGEKLFF
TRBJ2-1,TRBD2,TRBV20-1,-,TGCTGTGGTAAGGCCCCGGGACTAGCGGGAGGCCTTTCCCACAATGAGCAGTTCTTC,CCGKAPGLAGGLSHNEQFF
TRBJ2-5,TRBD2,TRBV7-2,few,TGTGCCAGCAGCTTCGGACTAGCGGGGGGGGAAGAGACCCAGTACTTC,CASSFGLAGGEETQYF
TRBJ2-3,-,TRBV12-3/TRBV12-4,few,TGTGCCAGCAGTTTAGTCCCCGACACAGATACGCAGTATTTT,CASSLVPDTDTQYF
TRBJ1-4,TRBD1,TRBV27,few,TGTGCCAGCAGTATCGGGTGGGGGACAGGGGATGAAAAACTGTTTTTT,CASSIGWGTGDEKLFF
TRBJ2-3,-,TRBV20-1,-,TGCAGTGCTAGAGATTTTCGGGAGTCAGATACGCAGTATTTT,CSARDFRESDTQYF
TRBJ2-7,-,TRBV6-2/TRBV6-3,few,TGTGCCAGCAGGACCGGGCGGCTAATCTCCTACGAGCAGTACTTC,CASRTGRLISYEQYF
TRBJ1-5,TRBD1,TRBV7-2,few,TGTGCCAGCAGCTTGGGACAGGGGAAGAGCAATCAGCCCCAGCATTTT,CASSLGQGKSNQPQHF
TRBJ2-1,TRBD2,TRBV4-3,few,TGCGCCAGCAGCCAAGACTCCGGACTAGAAGGCGATGAGCAGTTCTTC,CASSQDSGLEGDEQFF
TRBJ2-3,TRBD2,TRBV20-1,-,TGCAGTGCCTCCGGGACTAGCGCAGATACGCAGTATTTT,CSASGTSADTQYF
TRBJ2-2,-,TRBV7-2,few,TGTGCCAGCAGCTTGAAATCGTCGAACACCGGGGAGCTGTTTTTT,CASSLKSSNTGELFF
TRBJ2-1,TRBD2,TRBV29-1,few,TGCAGCGTTGCGACTAGCGGGAGTTTGGTTTTTAATGAGCAGTTCTTC,CSVATSGSLVFNEQFF
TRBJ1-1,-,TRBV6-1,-,TGTGCCAGCAGCCTAGGGTCTGTGAACACTGAAGCTTTCTTT,CASSLGSVNTEAFF
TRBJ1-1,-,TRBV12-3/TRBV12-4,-,TGTGCCAGCAGTCCCACTTCTTTCTTT,CASSPTSFF
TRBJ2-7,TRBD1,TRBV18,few,TGTGCCAGCTCACCTTGGACAGGGGAAGACCACGAGCAGTACTTC,CASSPWTGEDHEQYF
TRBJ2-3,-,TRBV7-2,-,TGTGCCAGCAACCGTAAGGGGACAGATACGCAGTATTTT,CASNRKGTDTQYF
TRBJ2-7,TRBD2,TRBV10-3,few,TGTGCCATCAGTGACCGCTTAGCGGGAGGGCCCCACGAGCAGTACTTC,CAISDRLAGGPHEQYF
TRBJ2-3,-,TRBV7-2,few,TGTGCCAGCAGCTTAATAACACTCAGCACAGATACGCAGTATTTT,CASSLITLSTDTQYF
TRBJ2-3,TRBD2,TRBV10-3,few,TGTGCCATCAGTGTGACTAGCGGGAGTACAGATACGCAGTATTTT,CAISVTSGSTDTQYF
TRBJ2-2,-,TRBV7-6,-,TGTGCCAGCAGCAAAGGGGCCTCGAACACCGGGGAGCTGTTTTTT,CASSKGASNTGELFF
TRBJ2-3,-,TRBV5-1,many,TGCGCCAGCAGCTGGGACTTCCCCGGGGGAGATACGCAGTATTTT,CASSWDFPGGDTQYF
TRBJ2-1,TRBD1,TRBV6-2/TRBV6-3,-,TGTGCCAGCAGTTATTTCTATGTGGGACAGGGCCGTCGCTCCTACAATGAGCAGTTCTTC,CASSYFYVGQGRRSYNEQFF
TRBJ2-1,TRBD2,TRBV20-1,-,TGCAGTGCTAGAGATGAGAGACGGACTAGCGCGAACAATGAGCAGTTCTTC,CSARDERRTSANNEQFF
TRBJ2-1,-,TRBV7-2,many,TGTGCCAGCAGCTTATCGGTCGTTGAGCAGTTCTTC,CASSLSVVEQFF
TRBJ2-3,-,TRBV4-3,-,TGCGCCAGCAGCCAAGTTCGGGGGATGGATACGCAGTATTTT,CASSQVRGMDTQYF
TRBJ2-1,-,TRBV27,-,TGTGCCAGCAGTTTGGGTGGGGGCTTAATTTACAATGAGCAGTTCTTC,CASSLGGGLIYNEQFF
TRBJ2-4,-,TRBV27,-,TGTGCCAGCACGGGACTCTCAGCCAAAAACAGTCAGTACTTC,CASTGLSAKNSQYF
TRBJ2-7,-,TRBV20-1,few,TGCAGTGCCCCCTGGACGGGAGCCTACGAGCAGTACTTC,CSAPWTGAYEQYF
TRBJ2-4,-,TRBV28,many,TGTGCCAGCAGTTTAAGTTCACTAGCCAAAAACATTCAGTACTTC,CASSLSSLAKNIQYF
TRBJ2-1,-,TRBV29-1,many,TGCAGCGTGGAGACATTCTACAATGAGCAGTTCTTC,CSVETFYNEQFF
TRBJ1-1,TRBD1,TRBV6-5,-,TGTGCCAGCAGTTACGCTTTTACAGGGGCCGCTGAAGCTTTCTTT,CASSYAFTGAAEAFF
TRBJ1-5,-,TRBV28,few,TGTGCCAGCAGTTTTTCACTAGGACAGTCCCCCCAGCATTTT,CASSFSLGQSPQHF
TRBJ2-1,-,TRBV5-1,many,TGCGCAACGTCGGACAGCTCCCTGGGGAATGAGCAGTTCTTC,CATSDSSLGNEQFF
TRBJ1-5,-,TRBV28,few,TGTGCCAGCAGGGTCCCTCTCTATAGCAATCAGCCCCAGCATTTT,CASRVPLYSNQPQHF